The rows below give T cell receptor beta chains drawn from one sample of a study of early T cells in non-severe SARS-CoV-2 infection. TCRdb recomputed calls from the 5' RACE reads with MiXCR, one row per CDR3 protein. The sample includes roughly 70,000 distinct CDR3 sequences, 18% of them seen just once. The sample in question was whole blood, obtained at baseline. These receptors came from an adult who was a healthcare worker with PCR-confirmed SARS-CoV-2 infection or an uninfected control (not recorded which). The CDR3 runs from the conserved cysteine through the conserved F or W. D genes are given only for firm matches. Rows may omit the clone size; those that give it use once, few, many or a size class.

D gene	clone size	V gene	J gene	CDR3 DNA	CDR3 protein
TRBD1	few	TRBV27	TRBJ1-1	TGTGCCAGCAGTCCGGGGACAGGGGTGAACACTGAAGCTTTCTTT	CASSPGTGVNTEAFF
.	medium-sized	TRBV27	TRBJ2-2	TGTGCCAGCAGTTTACAGTACGGGGAGCTGTTTTTT	CASSLQYGELFF
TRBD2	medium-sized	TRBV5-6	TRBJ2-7	TGTGCCAGCAGCTTGAGGCCGGGACTAGCGGGAGAGACACTATCCTACGAGCAGTACTTC	CASSLRPGLAGETLSYEQYF
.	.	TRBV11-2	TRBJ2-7	TGTGCCAGCAGCTTAGATGGGTCCAGGGGCGAGCAGTACTTC	CASSLDGSRGEQYF
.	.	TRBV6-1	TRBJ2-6	TGTGCCAGCAGTGCGGGTAGCTCTGGGGCCAACGTCCTGACTTTC	CASSAGSSGANVLTF
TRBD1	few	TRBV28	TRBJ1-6	TGTGCCAGCAGTCCCGCCGGACAGGGAGGTTTTGATTCACCCCTCCACTTT	CASSPAGQGGFDSPLHF
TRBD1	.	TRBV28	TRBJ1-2	TGTGCCACCAACACCCAGGGACAGGGTAGGGAAAACTATGGCTACACCTTC	CATNTQGQGRENYGYTF
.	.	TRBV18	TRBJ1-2	TGTGCCAGCTCACCATCCCAGGCTAACTATGGCTACACCTTC	CASSPSQANYGYTF
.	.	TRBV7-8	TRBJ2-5	TGTGCCAGCAGCTTAGGTCTGGGGGACCAAGAGACCCAGTACTTC	CASSLGLGDQETQYF
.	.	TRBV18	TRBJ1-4	TGTGCCAGCTCACCAGCGTGGACAACTAATGAAAAACTGTTTTTT	CASSPAWTTNEKLFF
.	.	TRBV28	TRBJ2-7	TGTGCCAGCAGTTCCTCTAGGGCAGGGAAGAAATTACCGTACGTGCAGTACTTC	CASSSSRAGKKLPYVQYF
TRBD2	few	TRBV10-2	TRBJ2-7	TGCGCCAGCAGAGCTAGGACTAGCGGTTCCTACGAGCAGTACTTC	CASRARTSGSYEQYF
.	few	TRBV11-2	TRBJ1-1	TGTGCCAGCAGCCCTTTCGATTGGGGCTCGAGGTCGAACACTGAAGCTTTCTTT	CASSPFDWGSRSNTEAFF
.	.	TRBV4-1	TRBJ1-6	TGCGCCAGCAGCCAGCCAAGGAGGGGTTATTCACCCCTCCACTTT	CASSQPRRGYSPLHF
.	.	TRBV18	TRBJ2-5	TGTGCCAGCTCAGCCCAAGAGACCCATTACTTC	CASSAQETHYF